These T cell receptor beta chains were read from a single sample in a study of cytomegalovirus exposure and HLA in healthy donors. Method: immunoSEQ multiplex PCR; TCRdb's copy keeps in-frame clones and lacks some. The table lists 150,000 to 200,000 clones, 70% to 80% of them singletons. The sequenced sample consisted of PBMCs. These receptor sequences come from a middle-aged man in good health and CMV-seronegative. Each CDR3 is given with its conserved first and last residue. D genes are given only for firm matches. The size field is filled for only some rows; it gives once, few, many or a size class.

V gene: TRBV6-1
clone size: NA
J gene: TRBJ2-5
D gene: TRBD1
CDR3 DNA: TGTGCCAGCAGTCGGGACAGGGTATTAGAGACCCAGTACTTC
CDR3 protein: CASSRDRVLETQYF

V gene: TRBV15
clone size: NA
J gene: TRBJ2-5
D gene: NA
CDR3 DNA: TGTGCCACCAGCCCGCAGGGGCCGCACTACCAAGAGACCCAGTACTTC
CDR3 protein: CATSPQGPHYQETQYF

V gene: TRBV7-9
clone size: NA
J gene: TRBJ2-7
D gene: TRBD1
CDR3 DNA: TGTGCCAGCAGCTTAGCGGGACAGGGGGCCGACGAGCAGTACTTC
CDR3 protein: CASSLAGQGADEQYF

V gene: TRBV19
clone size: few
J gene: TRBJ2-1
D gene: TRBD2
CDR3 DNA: TGTGCCAGTAGGACGACAACCGGGACTAGCGGGGTTTATGAGCAGTTCTTC
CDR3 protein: CASRTTTGTSGVYEQFF

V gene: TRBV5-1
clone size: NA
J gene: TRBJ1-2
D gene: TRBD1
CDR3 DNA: TGCGCCAGCACCCTCGGGACAGAAGCTAGGTATGGCTACACCTTC
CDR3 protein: CASTLGTEARYGYTF

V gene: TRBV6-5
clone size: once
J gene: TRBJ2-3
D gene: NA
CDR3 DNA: TGTGCCAGCAGTACACGGGGGTGGGATACGCAGTATTTT
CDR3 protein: CASSTRGWDTQYF

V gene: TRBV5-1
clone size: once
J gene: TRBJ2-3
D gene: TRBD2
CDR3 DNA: TGCGCCAGGAAGCTACGGAGGACAGGACATACCAAAGGGCTAGCGGGAGCGTCGGATACGCAGTATTTT
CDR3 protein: CARKLRRTGHTKGLAGASDTQYF

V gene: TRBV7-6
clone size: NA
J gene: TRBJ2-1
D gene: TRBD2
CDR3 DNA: TGTGCCAGCAGCCCTAAGGGGTTAACTAGCGGGAGGGCATTCGATGAGCAGTTCTTC
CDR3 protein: CASSPKGLTSGRAFDEQFF

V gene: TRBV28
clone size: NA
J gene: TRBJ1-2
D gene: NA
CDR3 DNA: TGTGCCAGCAGTTTTTCGGGTCCCTTAGGTGGCTACACCTTC
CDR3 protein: CASSFSGPLGGYTF

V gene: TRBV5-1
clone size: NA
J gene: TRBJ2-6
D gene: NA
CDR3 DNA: TGCGCCAGCAGCTTGCGGCATCTGCAAGGGGCTGGGGCCAACGTCCTGACTTTC
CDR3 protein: CASSLRHLQGAGANVLTF

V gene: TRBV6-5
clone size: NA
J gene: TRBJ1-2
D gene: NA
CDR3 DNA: TGTGCCAGCAGTAAAACAGGGCGCGGCTACACCTTC
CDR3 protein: CASSKTGRGYTF

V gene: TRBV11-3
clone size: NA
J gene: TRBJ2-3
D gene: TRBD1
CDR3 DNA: TGTGCCAGCAGCTTAGAGGGACAGAGCACAGATACGCAGTATTTT
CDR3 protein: CASSLEGQSTDTQYF

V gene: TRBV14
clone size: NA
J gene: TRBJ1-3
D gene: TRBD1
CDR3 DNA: TGTGCCAGCAGCCGCTACAGGGGTGGTGGAAACACCATATATTTT
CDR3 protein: CASSRYRGGGNTIYF

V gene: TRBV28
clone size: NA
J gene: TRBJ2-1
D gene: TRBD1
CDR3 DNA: TGTGCCAGCAGTGGACAGGGATATAGTGAGCAGTTCTTC
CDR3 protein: CASSGQGYSEQFF

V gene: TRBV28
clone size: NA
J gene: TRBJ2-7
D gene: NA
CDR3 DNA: TGTGCCAGCAGTTTATGGGACAGCTGTAAGTACTTC
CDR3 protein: CASSLWDSCKYF

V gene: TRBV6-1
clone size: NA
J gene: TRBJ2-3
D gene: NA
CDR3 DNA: TGTGCCAGCAGTGAAAGAAGCGGCCTCGTCGCAGATACGCAGTATTTT
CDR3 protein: CASSERSGLVADTQYF

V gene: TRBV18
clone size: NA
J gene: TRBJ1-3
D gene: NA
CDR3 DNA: TGTGCCAGCTCACTCGGTGGGTCATCGGGGTCCTCTGGAAACACCATATATTTT
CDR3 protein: CASSLGGSSGSSGNTIYF

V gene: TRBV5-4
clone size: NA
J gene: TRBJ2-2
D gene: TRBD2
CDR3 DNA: TGTGCCAGCACGCAGGGACTATTCACCGGGGAGCTGTTTTTT
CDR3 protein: CASTQGLFTGELFF

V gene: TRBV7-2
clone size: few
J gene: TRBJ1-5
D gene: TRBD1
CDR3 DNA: TGTGCCAGCAGCTTAGAAACAGGGGAACAGCCCCAGCATTTT
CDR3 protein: CASSLETGEQPQHF

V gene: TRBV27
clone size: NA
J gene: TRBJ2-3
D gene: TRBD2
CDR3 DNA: TGTGCCAGCAGTCCGATACAACTAGCGGGCACAGATACGCAGTATTTT
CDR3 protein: CASSPIQLAGTDTQYF